This entry features one T cell receptor (beta chain) sequence. What this receptor recognizes is not known. No base-level quality is on record; no much larger clone is a single base apart. Library preparation employed the immunoSEQ multiplex PCR assay. A mixture of 60 forward primers for TCR Vbeta segments and 13 reverse primers for TCR Jbeta segments was used in the multiplex PCR. Amplification of the CDR3 region of rearranged TCR beta genes was performed with a multiplex PCR assay on genomic DNA. On the Illumina HiSeq System, the amplified TCR beta libraries were sequenced as 87-base-pair reads. For the original study's pipeline: A later analysis counted 75 million to 100 million unique TCR beta chains across the 670 or so repertoires, and some 11 million of these chains were shared by at least two donors. A nearest-neighbor algorithm error-corrected the raw reads and collapsed the reads into unique sequences, merging closely related sequences to remove PCR and sequencing errors. CDR3 sequences were aligned to IMGT reference sequences to assign V, D and J gene segments. For a sequence to be retained, a match of at least six nucleotides was required to both a V gene segment and a J gene segment. A rearrangement was called productive if the CDR3 had no stop codons and remained in frame with V and J, and every other rearrangement was called non-productive. Following IMGT convention, CDR3 was defined as the stretch from the second conserved V-encoded cysteine up to the conserved J-encoded phenylalanine. The earlier analysis of around 640 of the donors excluded sequences that lacked an unambiguous match to a single V gene segment. In an earlier analysis of roughly 600 of the donors, a V segment was called functional when productive rearrangements were above 56.7%, and segregating when the standard deviation between donors exceeded 5%. To diagnose cytomegalovirus status from the catalog of TCR beta chain sequences, a statistical classification framework was built. In a later analysis, V and J genes were assigned by comparing TCR nucleotide sequences against IMGT/GENE-DB human TR gene sequences. In a later analysis, CDR3 sequences and most-parsimonious VDJ recombination scenarios were assigned using the TCRdist pipeline. A later analysis defined each TCR beta chain by its CDR3 amino acid sequence plus V-gene family, and excluded reads lacking a unique V-gene family. A later analysis removed 592 highly shared, low-generation-probability nucleotide sequences to deal with suspected cross-contamination and a sequencing artifact. A later analysis calculated a clonal expansion index for each public chain from normalized within-repertoire ranks of inferred template counts. In a later analysis, generation probabilities were computed with a VDJ recombination model fitted to out-of-frame rearrangements, and the resulting probabilities were checked against IGoR. A later analysis scored TCR-TCR, TCR-HLA and TCR-CMV co-occurrence with hypergeometric tests, applying a repertoire-size bias correction to TCR pairs. To estimate false discovery rates, a later analysis permuted the HLA or CMV assignments 20 times. In a later analysis, co-occurring TCRs were grouped with DBSCAN, and TCRdist sequence similarity was added when clustering was performed within HLA-allele-positive subsets. For co-occurrence clustering, repertoires with fewer than 30,000 or more than 120,000 public chains were excluded, along with 5 or 6 repertoires with anomalous nucleotide sharing. Held by TCRdb, this immuneACCESS table contains in-frame sequences only and omits some clones. Under half of the omission traces to an unresolved V gene where checked; the cause of the rest is unknown. For V, J and clone size, that table is used; D and trimming come from the DNA. Within this sample are 150,000 to 200,000 clones, with around four fifths of them counted one time only. The ten most abundant clones make up around 1.3% of the sample.

The sample originates from a study of cytomegalovirus exposure and HLA in healthy donors (dated by TCRdb to 2017 to 2019). Some background on the complete study: An earlier analysis of about 560 of the donors reported around 280 Gb of sequence data and 117 million unique TCR beta sequences obtained from about 180 million T cells. Genome-wide SNP genotypes for about 65% of the 666 donors were used in a later genetic analysis, which treated that subset as a discovery cohort. To study patterns of TCR occurrence, a later analysis re-analyzed previously published TCR beta repertoires from around 660 donors and added high-resolution HLA genotyping. The study profiled the T cell repertoires of under 850 subjects by immunosequencing and related them to cytomegalovirus serostatus. On average, over 200,000 unique TCR beta nucleotide sequences were sequenced per donor among 398 genotyped donors of the cohort, with around 19% of those sequences being non-productive. Class I and class II HLA loci were covered by the typing at four-digit resolution. Rather than drawing on any new phenotypic data, the later analysis identified candidate immune exposures from TCR beta sequences and the way those sequences occurred across donors. An early release covering roughly 640 HLA-typed donors comprised about 300 gigabases of sequencing data and tens of millions of unique TCR sequences. Every repertoire in the discovery cohort had been generated on one and the same sequencing platform. Roughly five DR-DQ haplotypes were handled as single units for association and clustering because linkage in the cohort was strong. The number of typed donors differed by locus: roughly 629-640 for A, B, C, DRB1 and DQB1; some 500 for DQA1; 606 for DPA1; and approximately 450 for DPB1. In an earlier analysis of 587 of the donors, high-throughput TCR beta sequencing was used to judge whether each TCR beta V gene segment behaved as functional or pseudogenic. To predict cytomegalovirus infection status, the study brought together high-throughput TCR immunosequencing, statistical association of individual TCRs with disease status, and machine learning. Donor age, sex, ethnicity and CMV serostatus were compiled alongside the repertoire data. In addition to the first cohort of around 670 subjects, a separate validation cohort of 120 different subjects was used. Of the roughly 400 genotyped donors, 65% to 90% fell in the genetic ancestry cluster associated with self-reported Caucasian donors. The aim of the study was to test whether cataloging public T cell receptors could identify signatures of past pathogen exposure.

Study-wide findings and limitations: It was suggested by the authors that the approach could potentially be generalized to other disease states and immunological phenotypes. In an earlier analysis of 587 of the donors, most TCR beta V segments appeared in productive rearrangements about 90% or about 30% of the time, broadly matching IMGT annotations. Specific HLA alleles were associated with roughly 17,000 TCR beta sequences at a false discovery rate of 0.05 in a later analysis. Most TCR sequences were seen in very few donors, while some public TCRs were found in many individuals. Because the 87-base-pair reads could not distinguish some IMGT-functional V segments, including TRBV6-2 and TRBV6-3, those segments were excluded. Presence/absence analyses assumed roughly uniform sequencing depth across donors, an assumption that may not hold. Linkage disequilibrium might explain the correlated functional status among segregating V segments, but an unknown experimental factor could not be ruled out. The cohort was sequenced for TCR beta chains only, and without alpha or paired-chain data the features that could be detected were limited. Most CMV-associated TCR beta chains appeared to be HLA-restricted in a later analysis, and the HLA associations seemed to be driven largely by CMV exposure. Roughly 17 rarely observed V segments, including chromosome 9 orphons, were excluded from the earlier analysis of several hundred of the donors because counts were too low. The study gave a list of some 150 TCR beta chains associated with cytomegalovirus. A further reported finding was that TCR beta sequences accurately predicted the HLA-A and HLA-B alleles for most subjects in the first cohort. Because HLA typing was unavailable for some donors at each locus, only the typed subset was used in association tests. A later analysis found that TCR association rates varied across HLA loci, with DRB1 alleles showing the most associated TCRs and HLA-C alleles the fewest. V-gene and J-gene trimming of TCR beta chains was associated with a missense DCLRE1C variant in a later genetic analysis, and the association was replicated in an independent cohort. Compared with the roughly 700-donor mean, donors in an Asian-associated ancestry cluster had fewer N-insertions in productive TCRs, according to a later genetic analysis. Several of the top co-occurrence clusters appeared to be linked to parvovirus B19, influenza, CMV and Epstein-Barr virus, according to a later analysis. The only immune exposure information available for the cohort was CMV serostatus. The sequencing pipeline was judged likely to have produced a cluster of highly shared sequence variants as a technical artifact. When HLA alleles, especially DR and DQ, strongly co-occurred, attributing TCR associations to individual alleles was difficult. Compared with equally common non-associated chains, HLA-associated TCR beta chains in a later analysis were more clonally expanded and had lower generation probabilities. In vitro tests confirmed that three of the cytomegalovirus-associated TCR beta chains recognize cytomegalovirus antigens. The classifier was reported to diagnose cytomegalovirus status with high specificity and sensitivity in both the original and validation cohorts.

In total, more than 500 healthy bone marrow donors made up the cohort. At the time of sampling, every cohort member was nominally healthy, though immune exposures that went unrecorded were likely present. The donor tested CMV seronegative, placing the donor among the 350 or so seronegative members of the cohort. Each donor provided a peripheral blood sample, and peripheral blood mononuclear cells were used for TCR beta sequencing. The Qiagen DNeasy Blood Extraction Kit was used to extract genomic DNA from the blood cell samples. CDR1 PRHDT and CDR2 FYEKMQ were looked up in the germline V gene (reference sequence). The CDR3 contains 15 residues, cysteine and phenylalanine counted. Of all the DNA, just the CDR3 is kept, 45 bases in frame from base 1. V loses 5 bases at its end and J loses 7 bases; junction bases beyond the gene matches: 7.

The receptor was isolated from a woman aged 25 to 39 in good health and CMV-seronegative. The sequenced sample consisted of PBMCs. In this chain, TRBV13 is recombined with TRBJ2-1, with 11 bases in between that match TRBD2. The nucleotide sequence is given as TGTGCCAGCAGCCTACTAGCGGGGGCCAGAAATGAGCAGTTCTTC. The translation is CASSLLAGARNEQFF.